This TCR beta chain was recorded in a study of cytomegalovirus exposure and HLA in healthy donors. Study results and limitations: Among CMV-associated TCR beta chains, most appeared HLA-restricted in a later analysis. Later work associated around 18,000 TCR beta sequences with HLA alleles at 0.05 false discovery rate.

Amplification used 60 Vbeta primers and 13 Jbeta primers. Libraries were prepared by immunoSEQ multiplex PCR; TCRdb keeps only in-frame clonotypes and omits some of them. The sample consists of some 120,000 clones, roughly 8.6% of them appearing once. Trimming removed 4 bases from V and 7 bases from J, with 21 bases in between. CDR1 is SGHDT, CDR2 YYEEEE, per germline. The CDR3 spans 16 residues. This clone appeared a few times. Its antigen is as yet unknown. The rearrangement links TRBV5-6 to TRBJ1-5, with D perhaps TRBD1 (6 bases). Source material: PBMCs. The source of this sequence is a woman aged 40-49 years in good health and CMV-seropositive. CDR3: CASSPYRGGVGQPQHF. Written as DNA, the CDR3 is TGTGCCAGCAGCCCGTATCGTGGGGGCGTTGGGCAGCCCCAGCATTTT.